The 27 T cell receptor beta chains given below trace back to one sample, sequenced in a study of T cells after posttransplantation cyclophosphamide. Assay: immunoSEQ multiplex PCR; the TCRdb copy retains only in-frame clones and omits some. The profile shows roughly 20,000 clones, over 95% of them singletons. Cells defined as naive were viable CD3+CD4+ or CD3+CD8+ and CCR7+CD45RA+CD45RO-CD95-CD27+CD28+. The sequencing sample was made of naive CD4+ T cells sorted from PBMCs. The receptors originated from a man aged 35-49 years in good health, CMV-negative, and a related stem cell transplant donor.

V is TRBV28 and J is TRBJ1-1; D unresolved. This CDR3 comprises 12 residues. Germline CDR1 is MDHEN and CDR2 is SYDVKM. Trimming took 5 bases from V and 5 from J, leaving 9 bases between them. CDR3 protein: CASSLRETEAFF. Written as DNA, the CDR3 is TGTGCCAGCAGTCTAAGAGAGACTGAAGCTTTCTTT. The full variable domain, with the rest looked up from reference TRBV28 and TRBJ1-1, is DVKVTQSSRYLVKRTGEKVFLECVQDMDHENMFWYRQDPGLGLRLIYFSYDVKMKEKGDIPEGYSVSREKKERFSLILESASTNQTSMYLCASSLRETEAFFGQGTRLTVV.

This sequence joins TRBV28 and TRBJ2-7, with 12 bases aligning to TRBD1. The CDR3 runs to 15 residues. The germline V gene has CDR1 MDHEN and CDR2 SYDVKM. The trim removed 5 bases at V and 3 bases at J, leaving 5 bases unmatched. The CDR3 spells CASSRGTGGFYEQYF. The DNA for the CDR3 is TGTGCCAGCAGTCGTGGGACAGGGGGCTTCTACGAGCAGTACTTC.

The rearrangement uses TRBV6-5 and TRBJ2-2, with D tentatively TRBD2 (5 bases). Deletions cut 6 bases from V and 0 bases from J, with 11 bases between. Per the germline V gene, CDR1 is MNHEY and CDR2 is SVGAGI. This CDR3 has 15 residues. The CDR3 bases are TGTGCCAGCAGCCGCGAGGGAGCGAACACCGGGGAGCTGTTTTTT. This sequence encodes CASSREGANTGELFF.

The table lists this clone with a count of one. The chain has TRBV18 and TRBJ2-5, with a weak D call TRBD2 (5 bases). CDR1 is KGHSH, CDR2 LQKENI, per germline. V dropped 1 base and J dropped 5 bases, with 5 bases sitting between them. The CDR3 spans 12 residues. The CDR3 here is CASSPRRETQYF. CDR3 in DNA: TGTGCCAGCTCACCACGGAGGGAGACCCAGTACTTC.

The J gene is TRBJ2-1, the V gene TRBV2; 7 bases map to TRBD2. Germline lookup yields CDR1 SNHLY and CDR2 FYNNEI. This CDR3 contains 15 residues. Trimming took 4 bases from V and 3 from J; bases not matched to a gene: 6. CDR3 region: CASSGKRDYYNEQFF. CDR3 DNA sequence: TGTGCCAGCAGTGGAAAAAGGGACTACTACAATGAGCAGTTCTTC.

The V call is TRBV2, the J call TRBJ2-5; TRBD2 aligns across 7 bases. The end of the DNA fits TRBJ2-7 better, so the J call may be wrong. The CDR3 is made up of 11 amino acids. Germline assignment: CDR1 SNHLY and CDR2 FYNNEI. CDR3 nucleotide sequence: TGTGCCAGCAGGGGGAGGGACGAGCAGTACTTC. As protein: CASRGRDEQYF.

The genes are TRBV5-6 and TRBJ1-3, with 10 positions matching TRBD1. CDR1 and CDR2 (germline): SGHDT, YYEEEE. This CDR3 is built from 15 residues. V was clipped by 2 bases and J by 4 bases; unmatched bases: 3. For the CDR3, the DNA is TGTGCCAGCAGCTTCGGGACAGGGGCAGGAAACACCATATATTTT. Protein sequence: CASSFGTGAGNTIYF.

V is TRBV18 and J is TRBJ2-5, with TRBD2 as a possible D gene (6 bases). The V gene lost 4 bases and the J gene lost 2 bases, with 14 bases spanning the gap. Germline V CDR1 and CDR2: KGHSH, LQKENI. The CDR3 extends over 15 amino acids. DNA of the CDR3: TGTGCCAGCTCACTATTCCGGGAGCTACAAGAGACCCAGTACTTC. It codes for CASSLFRELQETQYF.

The chain has TRBV18 and TRBJ2-1, with 8 bases fitting TRBD2. The germline CDR1 and CDR2 sequences are KGHSH and LQKENI. The CDR3 loop spans 15 amino acids. The junction had 6 bases not matched to a gene; V was cut back by 5 bases and J by 3 bases. The CDR3 is CASSSQAGVYNEQFF. The CDR3 coding sequence is TGTGCCAGCTCATCCCAAGCGGGAGTCTACAATGAGCAGTTCTTC.

The V call is TRBV11-2, the J call TRBJ2-5; maybe TRBD2 (5 bases). Germline-derived CDR1 and CDR2 are SGHAT and FQNNGV. V was pared by 3 bases and J by 5 bases, with 13 bases between. This CDR3 region has 14 residues. CDR3 sequence reads: CASSFGGDRETQYF. The CDR3 DNA reads TGTGCCAGCAGCTTCGGAGGTGACCGGGAGACCCAGTACTTC.

This chain uses TRBV5-1 with TRBJ1-2; the D gene is possibly TRBD1 (6 bases). Germline V gives CDR1 SGHRS, CDR2 YFSETQ. V lost 4 bases and J lost 2, with 15 bases in between. CDR3 size: 15 residues. CDR3 DNA: TGCGCCAGCAGCCCCTTAAGAACAGGGAACTATGGCTACACCTTC. It specifies CASSPLRTGNYGYTF.

The rearrangement joins TRBV9 to TRBJ2-1; D gene unclear. Trimming cost V 3 bases and J 4 bases, with 17 bases left between them. The CDR3 is made up of 16 amino acids. Germline V gene lookup returns CDR1 SGDLS and CDR2 YYNGEE. The CDR3 region is CASSDAPVLKYNEQFF. CDR3 nucleotides: TGTGCCAGCAGCGATGCTCCGGTCCTCAAGTACAATGAGCAGTTCTTC.

This chain joins TRBV28 and TRBJ1-4, with D possibly being TRBD1 (5 bases). The germline V gene encodes CDR1 MDHEN and CDR2 SYDVKM. There are 16 residues in the CDR3. Trimming took off 2 bases at V and 4 bases at J, with 14 bases between the two ends. The CDR3 nucleotides read TGTGCCAGCAGTTTAAAAAGGTGGAGGGGTAATGAAAAACTGTTTTTT. Residues: CASSLKRWRGNEKLFF.

The chain carries TRBV7-2 and TRBJ1-5; D possibly corresponds to TRBD1 (6 bases). V dropped 4 bases and J dropped 0 bases, with 13 bases sitting between them. The germline V gene has CDR1 SGHTA and CDR2 FQGNSA. The CDR3 length is 16 residues. In DNA, the CDR3 is TGTGCCAGCAGCTCACGGCCAGGGGATAGCAATCAGCCCCAGCATTTT. Protein sequence: CASSSRPGDSNQPQHF.

The chain couples TRBV30 to TRBJ1-2; 9 nucleotides match TRBD1. CDR3 length: 13 amino acids. Trimming removed 5 bases from V and 4 bases from J; junction bases left unmatched: 5. CDR1 and CDR2 from the germline V gene are GTSNPN and SVGIG (reference sequence). CDR3 in amino acids: CAWGTGTGYGYTF. In nucleotides, the CDR3 is TGTGCCTGGGGGACAGGGACGGGCTATGGCTACACCTTC.

The CDR3 sequence is CASSLEGTGIPRELFF. DNA for the CDR3: TGTGCCAGCAGCTTAGAAGGGACAGGGATCCCCCGGGAGCTGTTTTTT. The V call is TRBV7-2, the J call TRBJ2-2; TRBD1 matches 9 bases. With 1 base clipped from V and 9 bases from J, the junction kept 9 bases outside the gene matches. The CDR3 totals 16 residues. CDR1 is SGHTA, CDR2 FQGNSA, per germline.

In its sample, this clone was seen once. V gene TRBV7-2 combines with J gene TRBJ2-5; 13 bases are a match to TRBD2. The CDR3 runs to 16 residues. With 1 base clipped from V and 5 bases from J, the junction kept 4 bases outside the gene matches. Per the germline V gene, CDR1 is SGHTA and CDR2 is FQGNSA. The CDR3 nucleotides are TGTGCCAGCAGCTTAGTTGGGACTAGCGGGACGGAGACCCAGTACTTC. It encodes CASSLVGTSGTETQYF.

This chain uses TRBV9 with TRBJ2-5; 12 nucleotides match TRBD1. The CDR3 loop spans 14 amino acids. Germline loops: CDR1 SGDLS, CDR2 YYNGEE. V lost 4 bases and J lost 5; bases outside the gene matches: 3. Here the CDR3 DNA reads TGTGCCAGCAGCCCGGGACAGGGGGCGGAGACCCAGTACTTC. The encoded protein is CASSPGQGAETQYF. The full variable domain, in which reference TRBV9 and TRBJ2-5 provide the parts outside the CDR3, is DSGVTQTPKHLITATGQRVTLRCSPRSGDLSVYWYQQSLDQGLQFLIQYYNGEERAKGNILERFSAQQFPDLHSELNLSSLELGDSALYFCASSPGQGAETQYFGPGTRLLVL.

This clone appeared once. The J gene is TRBJ1-4, the V gene TRBV7-9, with 7 bases fitting TRBD1. Trimming cost V 2 bases and J 2 bases; bases outside gene matches: 14. The germline V gene has CDR1 SEHNR and CDR2 FQNEAQ (reference sequence). The CDR3 is 19 residues long. The CDR3 here is CASSLSFRQGPVTNEKLFF. The CDR3 bases are TGTGCCAGCAGCTTAAGCTTCAGACAGGGTCCGGTGACTAATGAAAAACTGTTTTTT.

The chain uses TRBV2 and TRBJ2-2; possibly TRBD2 for D (5 bases). V was shortened by 2 bases and J by 6 bases, with 16 bases between the two germline ends. The CDR3 consists of 16 residues. From germline, CDR1 is SNHLY and CDR2 FYNNEI. CDR3 bases: TGTGCCAGCAGTGAAAGAGGAGGTCTTAGCGCCGGGGAGCTGTTTTTT. It specifies CASSERGGLSAGELFF.

The chain employs TRBV18 and TRBJ1-1; 10 nucleotides line up with TRBD1. With 0 bases clipped from V and 2 bases from J, the junction kept 3 bases outside the gene matches. Germline V gene data show CDR1 as KGHSH and CDR2 as LQKENI. This CDR3 has 16 residues. The chain's CDR3 is CASSPPTGGSNTEAFF. In DNA, the CDR3 is TGTGCCAGCTCACCACCGACAGGGGGCTCAAACACTGAAGCTTTCTTT. The full variable domain, completed using reference TRBV18 and TRBJ1-1, is NAGVMQNPRHLVRRRGQEARLRCSPMKGHSHVYWYRQLPEEGLKFMVYLQKENIIDESGMPKERFSAEFPKEGPSILRIQQVVRGDSAAYFCASSPPTGGSNTEAFFGQGTRLTVV.

V gene TRBV5-1 combines with J gene TRBJ1-3; D is possibly TRBD1 (5 bases). The CDR3 contains 18 residues. Looked up from germline, CDR1 is SGHRS and CDR2 is YFSETQ. The V end lost 0 bases, the J end lost 0 bases, and 16 bases lay between the germline ends. CDR3 loop: CASSLAPPGLVSGNTIYF. The CDR3 bases are TGCGCCAGCAGCTTGGCCCCCCCGGGACTGGTCTCTGGAAACACCATATATTTT.

The J gene is TRBJ1-5, the V gene TRBV28; D unresolved. The germline V and J ends were trimmed by 3 bases and 0 bases, with 15 bases remaining between them. Germline V gene lookup returns CDR1 MDHEN and CDR2 SYDVKM. The CDR3 loop spans 17 amino acids. The CDR3 protein is CASSFLGVAYSNQPQHF. The CDR3 DNA follows: TGTGCCAGCAGTTTCCTTGGCGTAGCTTATAGCAATCAGCCCCAGCATTTT.

The J gene is TRBJ2-6, the V gene TRBV18; D gene unclear. Germline assignment: CDR1 KGHSH and CDR2 LQKENI. There are 15 residues in the CDR3. V shed 6 bases and J shed 0 bases, with 9 bases lying between them. Written as DNA, the CDR3 is TGTGCCAGCTCCCCGACACGCTCTGGGGCCAACGTCCTGACTTTC. Protein product: CASSPTRSGANVLTF.

The chain carries TRBV7-3 and TRBJ2-1; D unclear. This CDR3 is 16 amino acids long. Germline V lookup: CDR1 SGHTA, CDR2 FQGTGA. V was shortened by 5 bases and J by 4 bases, with 18 bases between the two germline ends. CDR3 sequence (DNA): TGTGCCAGCAGCCCAACCTCACTCCCTCGGTACAATGAGCAGTTCTTC. This codes for CASSPTSLPRYNEQFF.

The rearrangement uses TRBV28 and TRBJ1-1; 11 positions agree with TRBD1. Trimming removed 4 bases from V and 6 bases from J; junction bases left unmatched: 19. The CDR3 consists of 19 residues. Germline CDR1 MDHEN, CDR2 SYDVKM. Here the CDR3 reads CASSSNRDRGLRGFSEAFF. The DNA for the CDR3 is TGTGCCAGCAGTTCAAACCGGGACAGGGGGTTACGGGGTTTCTCTGAAGCTTTCTTT.

The chain combines TRBV2 with TRBJ1-2, with 9 nucleotides matching TRBD1. The CDR3 has 14 amino acids. Germline values: CDR1 SNHLY, CDR2 FYNNEI. J gave up 2 bases and V 6 bases, and 4 bases lay outside the gene matches. DNA of the CDR3: TGTGCCAGCAGCCGACAGGGGGGAAACTATGGCTACACCTTC. Encoded protein: CASSRQGGNYGYTF.